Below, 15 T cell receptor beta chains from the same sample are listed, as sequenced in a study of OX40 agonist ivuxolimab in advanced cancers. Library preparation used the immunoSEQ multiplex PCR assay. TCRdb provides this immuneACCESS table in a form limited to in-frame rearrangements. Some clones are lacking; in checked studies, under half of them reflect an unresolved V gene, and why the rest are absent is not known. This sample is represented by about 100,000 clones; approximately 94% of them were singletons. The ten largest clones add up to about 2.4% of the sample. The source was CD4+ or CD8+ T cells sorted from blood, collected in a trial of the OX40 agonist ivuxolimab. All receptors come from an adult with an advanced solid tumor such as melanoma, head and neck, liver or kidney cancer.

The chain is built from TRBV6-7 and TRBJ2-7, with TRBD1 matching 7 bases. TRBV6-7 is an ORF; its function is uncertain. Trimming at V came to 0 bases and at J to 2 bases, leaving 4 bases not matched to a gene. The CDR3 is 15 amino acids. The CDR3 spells CASSYSKDRTYEQYF. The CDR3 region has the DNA TGTGCCAGCAGTTACTCGAAGGACAGGACCTACGAGCAGTACTTC.

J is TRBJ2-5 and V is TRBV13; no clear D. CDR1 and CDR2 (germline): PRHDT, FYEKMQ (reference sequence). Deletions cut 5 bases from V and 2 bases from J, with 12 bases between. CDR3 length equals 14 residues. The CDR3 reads CASSLRTPQETQYF. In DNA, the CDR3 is TGTGCCAGCAGCCTGAGGACCCCACAAGAGACCCAGTACTTC.

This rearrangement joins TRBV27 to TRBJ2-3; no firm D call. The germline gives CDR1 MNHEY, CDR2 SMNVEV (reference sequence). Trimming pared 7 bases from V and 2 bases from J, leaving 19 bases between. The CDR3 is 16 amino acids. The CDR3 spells CASTKSALKATDTQYF. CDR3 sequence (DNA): TGTGCCAGCACTAAATCCGCCCTCAAAGCCACAGATACGCAGTATTTT.

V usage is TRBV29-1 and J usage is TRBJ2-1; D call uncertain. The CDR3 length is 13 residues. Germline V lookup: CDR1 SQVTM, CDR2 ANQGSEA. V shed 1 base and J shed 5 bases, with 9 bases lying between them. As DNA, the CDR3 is TGCAGCGTTGAAGGGGCGGTTAACAATGAGCAGTTCTTC. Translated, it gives CSVEGAVNNEQFF.

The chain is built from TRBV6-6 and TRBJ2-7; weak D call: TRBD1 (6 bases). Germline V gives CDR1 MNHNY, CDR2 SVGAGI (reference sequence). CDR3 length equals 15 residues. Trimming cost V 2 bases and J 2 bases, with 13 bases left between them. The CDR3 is CASSYGQGPTYEQYF. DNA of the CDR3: TGTGCCAGCAGTTACGGGCAGGGGCCTACCTACGAGCAGTACTTC.

The DNA for the CDR3 is TGTGCCTGGAGTGTAAGCAGGGGGACGGCTAATGAAAAACTGTTTTTT. Amino acids: CAWSVSRGTANEKLFF. The rearrangement uses TRBV30 and TRBJ1-4; 7 bases match TRBD1. Germline CDR1 and CDR2: GTSNPN and SVGIG (reference sequence). The V segment lost 0 bases and the J segment 3 bases; nucleotides outside the gene matches: 7. The length of the CDR3 is 16 residues.

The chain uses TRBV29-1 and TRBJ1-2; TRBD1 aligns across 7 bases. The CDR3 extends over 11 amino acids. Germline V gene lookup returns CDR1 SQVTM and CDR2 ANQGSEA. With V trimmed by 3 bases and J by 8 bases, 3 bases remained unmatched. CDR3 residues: CSVDRGNGYTF. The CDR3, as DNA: TGCAGCGTTGACAGGGGGAACGGCTACACCTTC.

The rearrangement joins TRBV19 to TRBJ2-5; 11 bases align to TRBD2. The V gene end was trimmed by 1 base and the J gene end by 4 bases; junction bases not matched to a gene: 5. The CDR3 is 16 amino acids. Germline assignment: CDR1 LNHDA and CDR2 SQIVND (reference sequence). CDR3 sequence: CASSIGLAGGRETQYF. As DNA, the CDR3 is TGTGCCAGTAGTATAGGCCTAGCGGGGGGAAGAGAGACCCAGTACTTC.

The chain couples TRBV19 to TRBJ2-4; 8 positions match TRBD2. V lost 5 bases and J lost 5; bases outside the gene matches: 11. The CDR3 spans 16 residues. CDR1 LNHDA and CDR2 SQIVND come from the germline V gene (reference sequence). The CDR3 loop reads CASSPKREFFQNIQYF. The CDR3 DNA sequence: TGTGCCAGTAGTCCCAAGCGGGAGTTCTTCCAAAACATTCAGTACTTC.

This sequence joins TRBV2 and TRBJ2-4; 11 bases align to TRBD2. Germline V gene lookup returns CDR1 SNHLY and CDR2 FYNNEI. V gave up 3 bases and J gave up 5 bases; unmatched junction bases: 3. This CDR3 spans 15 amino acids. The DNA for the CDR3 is TGTGCCAGCAGTGATGGGGGACTAGCGGAAAACATTCAGTACTTC. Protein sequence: CASSDGGLAENIQYF.

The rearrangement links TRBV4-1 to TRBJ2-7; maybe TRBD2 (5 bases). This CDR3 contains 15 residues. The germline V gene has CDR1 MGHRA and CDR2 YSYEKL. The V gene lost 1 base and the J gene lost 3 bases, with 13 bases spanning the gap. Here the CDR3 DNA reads TGCGCCAGCAGCCAAGCGGCGACGGGAAGCTACGAGCAGTACTTC. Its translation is CASSQAATGSYEQYF.

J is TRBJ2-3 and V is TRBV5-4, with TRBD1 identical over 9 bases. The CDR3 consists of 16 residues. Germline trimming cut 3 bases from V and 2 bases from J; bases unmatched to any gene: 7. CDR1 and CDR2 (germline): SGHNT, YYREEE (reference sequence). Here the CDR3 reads CASSSWTGEVTDTQYF. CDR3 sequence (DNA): TGTGCCAGCAGCTCGTGGACAGGGGAGGTCACAGATACGCAGTATTTT.

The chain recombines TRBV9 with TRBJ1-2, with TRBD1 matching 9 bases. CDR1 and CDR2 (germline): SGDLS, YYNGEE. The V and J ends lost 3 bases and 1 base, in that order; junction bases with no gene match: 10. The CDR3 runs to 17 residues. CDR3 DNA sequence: TGTGCCAGCAGCGGGGGTTTCGGGACAGGGAGTAACTATGGCTACACCTTC. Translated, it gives CASSGGFGTGSNYGYTF.

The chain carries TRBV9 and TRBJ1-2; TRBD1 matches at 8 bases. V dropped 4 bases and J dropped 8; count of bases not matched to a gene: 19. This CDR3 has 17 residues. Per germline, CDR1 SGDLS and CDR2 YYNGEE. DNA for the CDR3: TGTGCCAGCAGCCATTCTCGGACAGGGCCCAGGACGAAGGGCTACACCTTC. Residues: CASSHSRTGPRTKGYTF. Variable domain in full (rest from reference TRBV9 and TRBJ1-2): DSGVTQTPKHLITATGQRVTLRCSPRSGDLSVYWYQQSLDQGLQFLIQYYNGEERAKGNILERFSAQQFPDLHSELNLSSLELGDSALYFCASSHSRTGPRTKGYTFGSGTRLTVV.

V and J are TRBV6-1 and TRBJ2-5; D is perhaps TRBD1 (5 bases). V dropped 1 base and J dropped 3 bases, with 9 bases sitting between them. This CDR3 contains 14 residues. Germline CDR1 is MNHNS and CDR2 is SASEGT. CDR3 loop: CASSEVPGKETQYF. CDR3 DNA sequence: TGTGCCAGCAGTGAAGTCCCAGGGAAAGAGACCCAGTACTTC.